This TCR beta chain was captured by sequencing in a study of blood T cells in healthy people across ages. Overall study results and limits: In older individuals, TCR beta diversity per million T cells was lower, falling roughly linearly with age.

The donors, healthy Caucasians from Russia, were aged about 6 to 95. The use of a sample-barcoded 5' primer and a J-beta primer mix characterized a second PCR of about 6 to 12 cycles. Each cDNA molecule, via a template-switch adaptor with 12 random nucleotides, was tagged. MiXCR, run by TCRdb on the 5' RACE reads, gives a single entry per CDR3 protein. Among 650,000 or so distinct CDR3 sequences, approximately 52% were seen once, and the ten largest hold roughly 14%. The table lists this clonotype with many counts. Its antigen remains unknown. Germline values: CDR1 SGHAT, CDR2 FQNNGV. V lost 3 bases and J 2 bases, leaving 7 bases between the germline ends. CDR3 length equals 14 residues.

The chain joins TRBV11-2 to TRBJ1-4; unclear D gene. Sequenced input: blood. This receptor was taken from a woman over 75 in good health. CDR3 bases: TGTGCCAGCAGCTTTGGGGTGACTAATGAAAAACTGTTTTTT. It yields the protein CASSFGVTNEKLFF.